Listed below are T cell receptor beta chains from one sample, sequenced in a study of control samples from healthy donors and cancer patients. TCRdb's table, derived via immunoSEQ multiplex PCR, lists solely in-frame clones and lacks some. The repertoire consists of around 130,000 clones, with roughly 90% occurring once and the leading ten covering 40%. Sequencing was carried out using blood. These receptor sequences come from a middle-aged man in good health. Each CDR3 is given with its conserved first and last residue. The D gene is left open where the match is weak. Clone size, where shown, is once, few, many, or a class for clones that have expanded.

J: TRBJ2-5; D: -; length: 14; size: once; V: TRBV24-1; CDR3: CATSDAMYQETQYF
J: TRBJ2-2; D: TRBD2; length: 16; size: -; V: TRBV27; CDR3: CASSSLAGSFTGELFF
J: TRBJ2-7; D: TRBD1; length: 14; size: -; V: TRBV6-5; CDR3: CASKDPGGPYEQYF
J: TRBJ2-1; D: TRBD1; length: 15; size: -; V: TRBV11-2; CDR3: CASSPGQGAGDEQFF
J: TRBJ1-1; D: -; length: 11; size: -; V: TRBV5-5; CDR3: CASISTAEAFF
J: TRBJ1-2; D: -; length: 14; size: once; V: TRBV9; CDR3: CASSVDSEGYGYTF
J: TRBJ2-7; D: -; length: 13; size: -; V: TRBV4-3; CDR3: CASSQDVNSEQYF
J: TRBJ1-1; D: -; length: 16; size: -; V: TRBV18; CDR3: CASSPPWSGGGTEAFF
J: TRBJ1-5; D: TRBD1; length: 14; size: -; V: TRBV4-1; CDR3: CASSQETGAQPQHF
J: TRBJ2-3; D: -; length: 15; size: -; V: TRBV4-3; CDR3: CASSQAGTGTDTQYF
J: TRBJ1-1; D: TRBD1; length: 13; size: -; V: TRBV6-5; CDR3: CASSYETGRGAFF
J: TRBJ2-4; D: -; length: 17; size: -; V: TRBV6-2/TRBV6-3; CDR3: CASSWVTVPIAKNIQYF
J: TRBJ1-1; D: TRBD1; length: 14; size: -; V: TRBV9; CDR3: CASSAGTENTEAFF
J: TRBJ1-1; D: TRBD1; length: 15; size: -; V: TRBV20-1; CDR3: CSASRQGARSTEAFF
J: TRBJ2-7; D: -; length: 13; size: -; V: TRBV11-2; CDR3: CASSWGHSYEQYF
J: TRBJ2-7; D: -; length: 15; size: -; V: TRBV6-5; CDR3: CASSYSRQGPYEQYF
J: TRBJ2-7; D: -; length: 14; size: -; V: TRBV18; CDR3: CASSPPFSPNEQYF
J: TRBJ2-3; D: -; length: 14; size: once; V: TRBV5-1; CDR3: CASSKEGAGDTQYF
J: TRBJ2-5; D: TRBD2; length: 15; size: once; V: TRBV6-6; CDR3: CASSYRAGGQETQYF
J: TRBJ2-7; D: TRBD1; length: 15; size: -; V: TRBV6-6; CDR3: CASIRDRGVSYEQYF
J: TRBJ2-7; D: TRBD2; length: 15; size: -; V: TRBV14; CDR3: CASSQMAGGPYEQYF
J: TRBJ1-1; D: -; length: 16; size: -; V: TRBV19; CDR3: CASSLEPGTKVRKAFF
J: TRBJ1-4; D: -; length: 11; size: -; V: TRBV29-1; CDR3: CSVRRDEKLFF
J: TRBJ2-7; D: TRBD2; length: 16; size: -; V: TRBV5-1; CDR3: CASSLAPSGEAYEQYF
J: TRBJ1-5; D: -; length: 14; size: -; V: TRBV27; CDR3: CASSPRETSQPQHF
J: TRBJ2-1; D: -; length: 14; size: once; V: TRBV2; CDR3: CASSPGTTYNEQFF
J: TRBJ2-5; D: -; length: 13; size: -; V: TRBV24-1; CDR3: CATSGPYQETQYF
J: TRBJ1-5; D: -; length: 16; size: once; V: TRBV11-2; CDR3: CASSLDRGGGGQPQHF
J: TRBJ1-6; D: -; length: 15; size: -; V: TRBV4-3; CDR3: CASSQETRENSPLHF
J: TRBJ1-3; D: -; length: 12; size: once; V: TRBV11-2; CDR3: CASRSGGNTIYF
J: TRBJ2-7; D: TRBD1; length: 16; size: -; V: TRBV4-3; CDR3: CASSQEVGTGGHEQYF
J: TRBJ1-5; D: TRBD1; length: 14; size: -; V: TRBV30; CDR3: CAWSTGQGSQPQHF
J: TRBJ1-4; D: TRBD1; length: 16; size: -; V: TRBV2; CDR3: CASRSGQAPTNEKLFF
J: TRBJ1-1; D: -; length: 13; size: -; V: TRBV6-2/TRBV6-3; CDR3: CASSYPQVAEAFF
J: TRBJ1-2; D: -; length: 14; size: -; V: TRBV10-3; CDR3: CAISEVRAGYGYTF
J: TRBJ2-7; D: -; length: 15; size: -; V: TRBV27; CDR3: CASSFSDLSSYEQYF
J: TRBJ2-3; D: TRBD2; length: 19; size: -; V: TRBV7-8; CDR3: CASSLGPPSGGASTDTQYF
J: TRBJ1-1; D: -; length: 12; size: few; V: TRBV12-3/TRBV12-4; CDR3: CASRLMNTEAFF
J: TRBJ2-7; D: TRBD1; length: 13; size: -; V: TRBV13; CDR3: CASSLDRLGQQYF
J: TRBJ1-1; D: -; length: 13; size: -; V: TRBV12-3/TRBV12-4; CDR3: CASGDLQQGKAFF
J: TRBJ1-2; D: -; length: 15; size: -; V: TRBV3-1/TRBV3-2; CDR3: CASSQVGRSNYGYTF
J: TRBJ1-1; D: TRBD1; length: 15; size: -; V: TRBV19; CDR3: CASSPWTGLVTEAFF
J: TRBJ1-2; D: TRBD1; length: 15; size: -; V: TRBV27; CDR3: CASSLRDRGGYGYTF
J: TRBJ2-5; D: -; length: 15; size: -; V: TRBV11-2; CDR3: CASSALLVDQETQYF
J: TRBJ2-3; D: -; length: 15; size: once; V: TRBV5-1; CDR3: CASSRSTRSTDTQYF
J: TRBJ2-7; D: -; length: 15; size: -; V: TRBV6-1; CDR3: CASSEIGTGPYEQYF
J: TRBJ2-7; D: -; length: 17; size: once; V: TRBV30; CDR3: CAWSPPGQGMFSYEQYF
J: TRBJ1-5; D: -; length: 13; size: -; V: TRBV11-2; CDR3: CASSLDLRQPQHF
J: TRBJ2-6; D: -; length: 15; size: -; V: TRBV5-8; CDR3: CASSLSGSGANVLTF
J: TRBJ1-1; D: -; length: 15; size: few; V: TRBV5-1; CDR3: CASSLGAGSREGAFF
J: TRBJ2-1; D: TRBD2; length: 16; size: -; V: TRBV6-1; CDR3: CASSVSDFLAGGPQFF
J: TRBJ2-7; D: TRBD1; length: 12; size: -; V: TRBV29-1; CDR3: CSVGDRRTEQYF
J: TRBJ1-2; D: -; length: 14; size: -; V: TRBV4-1; CDR3: CASSQDDWGYGYTF
J: TRBJ2-3; D: TRBD2; length: 17; size: -; V: TRBV3-1/TRBV3-2; CDR3: CASSPKRSGGRDDTQYF